These 27 T cell receptor beta chains originate from one sample sequenced in a study of blood T cell repertoires in COVID-19 (TCRdb year 2020). Libraries were built with the immunoSEQ multiplex PCR assay. Held by TCRdb, this immuneACCESS table contains in-frame sequences only and omits some clones. Under half of the omission traces to an unresolved V gene where checked; the cause of the rest is unknown. This sample comprises some 200,000 clones, about 83% of them detected only once. Approximately 0.88% of the sample is in the top ten clones. Sequences were obtained from peripheral blood. All receptors come from a woman under 30 who had recovered from COVID-19.

Of note for this clone: The junction departs from germline at one end; a sequencing error may be responsible. DNA for the CDR3: TGTGCTAGCAGCCCGACGGGGGGCACAGATACGCAGTATTTT. Translating it yields CASSPTGGTDTQYF. The V and J genes are TRBV7-7 and TRBJ2-3, with a possible D match to TRBD2 (6 bases). The CDR3 loop spans 14 amino acids. CDR1 is SSHAT and CDR2 is FNYEAQ in the germline V gene (reference sequence).

J is TRBJ2-7 and V is TRBV19, with TRBD1 as a possible D gene (5 bases). V lost 4 bases, J lost 7 bases, and 23 bases lay in between. Germline V gives CDR1 LNHDA, CDR2 SQIVND (reference sequence). This CDR3 region has 16 residues. The CDR3: CASSRSPDTLLGEQYF. The CDR3 DNA follows: TGTGCCAGTAGTAGAAGTCCGGACACATTGTTAGGGGAGCAGTACTTC.

J is TRBJ2-2 and V is TRBV18, with D possibly TRBD1 on 6 matching bases. This CDR3 has 17 amino acids. V shed 1 base and J shed 0 bases, with 12 bases lying between them. CDR1 KGHSH and CDR2 LQKENI come from the germline V gene. Here the CDR3 DNA reads TGTGCCAGCTCACCACGGGGGCAGGGTTCGAACACCGGGGAGCTGTTTTTT. Its protein product is CASSPRGQGSNTGELFF. Looking up the rest from reference TRBV18 and TRBJ2-2 gives the full variable domain: NAGVMQNPRHLVRRRGQEARLRCSPMKGHSHVYWYRQLPEEGLKFMVYLQKENIIDESGMPKERFSAEFPKEGPSILRIQQVVRGDSAAYFCASSPRGQGSNTGELFFGEGSRLTVL.

This clone showed up just once. The rearrangement joins TRBV6-2 or TRBV6-3 to TRBJ2-7; 7 bases map to TRBD1. The CDR3 runs 14 residues. V was clipped by 6 bases and J by 0 bases; unmatched bases: 5. Per the germline V gene, CDR1 is MNHEY and CDR2 is SVGEGT. This chain's CDR3 is CASSPTGSSYEQYV. The CDR3 DNA reads TGTGCCAGCAGCCCGACAGGGAGCTCCTACGAGCAGTACGTC.

The chain employs TRBV27 and TRBJ2-1; a possible D gene is TRBD2 (5 bases). The germline V gene encodes CDR1 MNHEY and CDR2 SMNVEV (reference sequence). The V gene lost 3 bases and the J gene lost 6 bases, with 12 bases spanning the gap. CDR3 length: 14 residues. The CDR3: CASSLWGEFNEQFF. CDR3 sequence (DNA): TGTGCCAGCAGTTTGTGGGGAGAATTCAATGAGCAGTTCTTC.

This clone was detected only a few times. The J gene is TRBJ2-6, the V gene TRBV6-1; TRBD1 is a possible D gene (6 bases). V was shortened by 2 bases and J by 4 bases, with 9 bases between the two germline ends. The germline V gene encodes CDR1 MNHNS and CDR2 SASEGT. This CDR3 has 15 amino acids. For the CDR3, the DNA is TGTGCCAGCAGTGAATCCGGGACAGGGGCCAACGTCCTGACTTTC. Its protein product is CASSESGTGANVLTF.

V and J are TRBV19 and TRBJ2-1, with D uncertain. The CDR3 covers 16 residues. The ends were cut back, 4 bases at V and 5 bases at J, with 18 bases in the middle. Germline loops: CDR1 LNHDA, CDR2 SQIVND (reference sequence). CDR3 in amino acids: CASSTTRRASNNEQFF. CDR3 in DNA: TGTGCCAGTAGTACGACTCGTCGCGCCTCAAACAATGAGCAGTTCTTC.

The chain employs TRBV5-6 and TRBJ2-6, with 8 positions matching TRBD1. CDR1 is SGHDT and CDR2 is YYEEEE in the germline V gene. Trimming at V came to 5 bases and at J to 0 bases, leaving 7 bases not matched to a gene. The CDR3 is 17 amino acids. DNA of the CDR3: TGTGCCAGCAGTGCAGGGGGCGGACTCTCTGGGGCCAACGTCCTGACTTTC. Its protein product is CASSAGGGLSGANVLTF.

V usage is TRBV5-5 and J usage is TRBJ1-4; D is unclear. The CDR3 contains 15 residues. Germline values: CDR1 SGHKS, CDR2 YYEKEE (reference sequence). The V gene lost 2 bases and the J gene lost 5 bases, with 13 bases spanning the gap. CDR3: CASSLLYGENEKLFF. The CDR3 coding sequence is TGTGCCAGCAGCTTACTCTACGGGGAAAATGAAAAACTGTTTTTT.

This rearrangement joins TRBV19 to TRBJ2-3, with a weak D call TRBD2 (7 bases). The CDR3 has 15 residues. Per germline, CDR1 LNHDA and CDR2 SQIVND (reference sequence). Trimming pared 2 bases from V and 0 bases from J, leaving 9 bases between. The chain's CDR3 is CASSIKGGSTDTQYF. The CDR3 coding sequence is TGTGCCAGTAGTATAAAGGGGGGGAGCACAGATACGCAGTATTTT.

The chain employs TRBV5-5 and TRBJ1-4; 8 bases match TRBD1. Trimming at V came to 7 bases and at J to 8 bases, leaving 10 bases not matched to a gene. The CDR3 runs 14 residues. Germline lookup yields CDR1 SGHKS and CDR2 YYEKEE (reference sequence). CDR3 sequence: CASGPTGGREKLFF. The CDR3 DNA follows: TGTGCCAGCGGCCCAACAGGGGGGAGAGAAAAACTGTTTTTT.

On this clone itself: This sample includes further DNA sequences coding for the same CDR3. J is TRBJ2-5 and V is TRBV9, with 12 bases identical to TRBD2. CDR1 is SGDLS and CDR2 is YYNGEE in the germline V gene. This CDR3 contains 15 residues. The trim removed 2 bases at V and 2 bases at J, leaving 1 base unmatched. The CDR3 is CASSVTSGGQETQYF. CDR3 sequence (DNA): TGTGCCAGCAGCGTTACTAGCGGGGGGCAAGAGACCCAGTACTTC.

This chain joins TRBV10-3 and TRBJ1-2; D unresolved. Germline V gene lookup returns CDR1 ENHRY and CDR2 SYGVKD. There are 12 residues in the CDR3. Trimming took 7 bases from V and 0 from J, leaving 6 bases between them. CDR3 nucleotide sequence: TGTGCCATCAACAGTGCTAACTATGGCTACACCTTC. Its translation is CAINSANYGYTF.

This clone was recorded once. The V gene is TRBV4-3, the J gene TRBJ1-5; D gene ambiguous. Trimming cost V 0 bases and J 0 bases, with 12 bases left between them. Germline loops: CDR1 LGHNA, CDR2 YSLEER. The length of the CDR3 is 17 residues. The CDR3 nucleotides are TGCGCCAGCAGCCAAGAAATCTTCCGGTATAGCAATCAGCCCCAGCATTTT. Translated: CASSQEIFRYSNQPQHF.

This clone has a handful of counts. The chain carries TRBV5-1 and TRBJ1-3; 7 bases align to TRBD1. The CDR3 spans 15 residues. J gave up 0 bases and V 0 bases, and 0 bases lay outside the gene matches. Germline V gene data show CDR1 as SGHRS and CDR2 as YFSETQ. The CDR3 DNA follows: TGCGCCAGCAGCTTGGACAGGGGCTCTGGAAACACCATATATTTT. This encodes CASSLDRGSGNTIYF.

This clone was seen a single time. The chain combines TRBV3-1 (or the pseudogene TRBV3-2) with TRBJ2-5; 13 positions match TRBD2. CDR1 is LGHDT and CDR2 is YNNKEL in the germline V gene (reference sequence). The CDR3 is 16 residues long. Trimming removed 4 bases from V and 1 base from J; junction bases left unmatched: 3. In nucleotides, the CDR3 is TGTGCCAGCAGCCCGGGGACTAGCGGGGCCCAAGAGACCCAGTACTTC. Its protein is CASSPGTSGAQETQYF.

The chain carries TRBV5-6 and TRBJ1-2, with 8 nucleotides matching TRBD1. Germline V gene lookup returns CDR1 SGHDT and CDR2 YYEEEE. The trim removed 0 bases at V and 8 bases at J, leaving 6 bases unmatched. The CDR3 length is 14 residues. In DNA form, the CDR3 reads TGTGCCAGCAGCTTGGTTGCAGGGGGCACAGGCTACACCTTC. Protein product: CASSLVAGGTGYTF.

The chain couples TRBV5-3 to TRBJ2-1, with TRBD1 matching over 11 bases. TRBV5-3 is reported as an ORF; its role is uncertain. The CDR3 totals 18 residues. V lost 4 bases to trimming and J lost 8 bases; unmatched junction nucleotides: 17. CDR3 DNA: TGTGCCAGAAGCCCAGGACAGGGGGCGATGGGCGATAGCTATGAGCAGTTCTTC. This gives the protein CARSPGQGAMGDSYEQFF.

The chain recombines TRBV21-1 with TRBJ2-7; the table calls TRBD1, which could not be checked here. TRBV21-1 is a pseudogene. The CDR3 loop spans 15 amino acids. This CDR3 reads CASSNRSRGPYEQYV. The CDR3 DNA sequence: TGTGCCAGCAGCAATCGGAGCAGGGGGCCCTACGAGCAGTACGTC.

CDR3 bases: TGTGCCACCCAGGGCAGGGGAGGCGGGAGTAACACTGAAGCTTTCTTT. Amino acids: CATQGRGGGSNTEAFF. V is TRBV10-3 and J is TRBJ1-1; TRBD1 is a possible D gene (6 bases). Germline values: CDR1 ENHRY, CDR2 SYGVKD. Trimming pared 10 bases from V and 2 bases from J, leaving 23 bases between. The CDR3 contains 16 residues.

CDR3 DNA: TGTGCCAGCAGCTTGGCAGGACAGGGTAATTCACCCCTCCACTTT. This codes for CASSLAGQGNSPLHF. The chain combines TRBV5-4 with TRBJ1-6, with 8 positions matching TRBD1. The CDR3 runs 15 residues. CDR1 SGHNT and CDR2 YYREEE come from the germline V gene (reference sequence). The junction had 2 bases not matched to a gene; V was cut back by 0 bases and J by 6 bases.

The rearrangement joins TRBV2 to TRBJ2-5, with D tentatively TRBD2 (6 bases). V lost 0 bases and J 6 bases, leaving 11 bases between the germline ends. This CDR3 has 14 residues. Looked up from germline, CDR1 is SNHLY and CDR2 is FYNNEI. The CDR3 is CASSEAGGTKTQYF. DNA of the CDR3: TGTGCCAGCAGTGAAGCTGGGGGGACGAAGACCCAGTACTTC.

This clone came up once. The chain has TRBV7-6 and TRBJ2-2, with TRBD2 as a possible D gene (5 bases). Germline CDR1 SGHVS, CDR2 FNYEAQ. The V and J ends lost 1 base and 3 bases respectively, with 9 bases between them. The CDR3 contains 15 residues. CDR3 in DNA: TGTGCCAGCAGCTTAGATTGGGGAGACACCGGGGAGCTGTTTTTT. This sequence encodes CASSLDWGDTGELFF. The variable domain in full, completed from reference TRBV7-6 and TRBJ2-2, reads GAGVSQSPRYKVTKRGQDVALRCDPISGHVSLYWYRQALGQGPEFLTYFNYEAQQDKSGLPNDRFSAERPEGSISTLTIQRTEQRDSAMYRCASSLDWGDTGELFFGEGSRLTVL.

This chain joins TRBV19 and TRBJ1-5; TRBD1 is a possible D gene (5 bases). V dropped 3 bases and J dropped 5 bases, with 8 bases sitting between them. The length of the CDR3 is 13 residues. Germline V gene data show CDR1 as LNHDA and CDR2 as SQIVND (reference sequence). This chain's CDR3 is CASSIREYQPQHF. CDR3 bases: TGTGCCAGTAGTATCAGGGAATATCAGCCCCAGCATTTT.

The chain combines TRBV12-5 with TRBJ2-3; D not resolved. CDR3 size: 14 residues. V was pared by 1 base and J by 2 bases, with 7 bases between. CDR1 is LGHNT and CDR2 is FRNRAP in the germline V gene. CDR3 nucleotide sequence: TGTGCTAGTGGTTTGGGACTCTTCACAGATACGCAGTATTTT. Translating gives CASGLGLFTDTQYF.

This chain links TRBV20-1 with TRBJ1-1; D not resolved. Germline V gene data show CDR1 as DFQATT and CDR2 as SNEGSKA (reference sequence). The CDR3 runs 11 residues. V lost 3 bases and J 8 bases, leaving 10 bases between the germline ends. The CDR3 region is CSASLQMEAFF. CDR3 sequence (DNA): TGCAGTGCTAGTCTTCAGATGGAAGCTTTCTTT.

V usage is TRBV4-3 and J usage is TRBJ1-1, with D possibly TRBD1 on 6 matching bases. The germline CDR1 and CDR2 sequences are LGHNA and YSLEER. Trimming cost V 0 bases and J 4 bases, with 12 bases left between them. The CDR3 is 15 amino acids. CDR3 sequence (DNA): TGCGCCAGCAGCCAAGAGAGGGGCAGGGGCACTGAAGCTTTCTTT. As protein: CASSQERGRGTEAFF.